This TCR beta chain was sequenced for a study of T cells in Graves' hyperthyroidism and ophthalmopathy (dated by TCRdb to the late 2010s). About the investigation overall: Peripheral blood samples were taken at initial diagnosis, before any treatment was given. To identify distinguishing TCR V-J signatures, a discovery cohort of 95 to 100 patients was used, comprising roughly 45 with Graves' ophthalmopathy and 57 with stable Graves' hyperthyroidism. Whether ophthalmopathy could be predicted prospectively was tested in an independent validation cohort made up of under 20 hyperthyroidism patients plus 17 patients who later progressed to ophthalmopathy. The 75 to 100 discovery patients were divided at random into training and test sets in a 7:3 ratio. Thyroid tissue and blood T-cell repertoires from six Graves' hyperthyroidism patients were also compared in the study. Following sampling, methimazole starting at 30 mg daily was given to hyperthyroidism patients, and high-dose intravenous methylprednisolone was given to ophthalmopathy patients. The paper describes TCR Vbeta CDR3 sequencing of around 130 peripheral blood samples, made up of some 42 ophthalmopathy patients, some 80 hyperthyroidism patients and some 17 progressor patients. General conclusions and limits of the study: A model built on a 13 V-J signature distinguished ophthalmopathy from stable hyperthyroidism, reaching 87.88% sensitivity and 81.08% specificity in cross-validation and 80%/75% in testing. In validation, the model predicted progression to ophthalmopathy with 60% to 71% sensitivity and approximately 78% specificity, a median of 6.5 months before onset. Sample size was not statistically predetermined, and investigators were not blinded to group allocation. Most expanded thyroid clonotypes (frequency above 0.001) were also found in blood, which suggests that blood repertoires may mirror thyroid immune responses.

On this clonotype itself: The antigen this receptor binds is unknown. Base-call qualities are not available, and no considerably larger clone is one nucleotide away.

A patient counted as having stable Graves' hyperthyroidism if no progression to ophthalmopathy occurred over 18 months of follow-up. Hyperthyroidism patients were newly diagnosed, with disease duration under 2 months, and aged 18 to 65 years. Exclusion was applied to patients with uncontrolled infections, other autoimmune diseases, pregnancy or lactation. Diagnoses were established on the basis of clinical symptoms, serum thyroxine and TRAb, thyroid ultrasound, and orbital computed tomography. PBMCs were isolated from about 9 ml of fresh peripheral blood by Ficoll-Paque density gradient centrifugation. Total RNA was extracted using Trizol reagent, and RNA quality was assessed on an Agilent 2100 Bioanalyzer. TCR beta CDR3 regions were amplified from RNA transcripts. The TCR CDR3 was subjected to a first round of RT-PCR using the HTBI primer set and the Qiagen OneStep RT-PCR kit. Libraries were constructed in a second round of multiplex PCR, after which size selection and purification were carried out. The libraries were sequenced on an Illumina HiSeq2000 using paired-end 100 bp reads. Turning to the authors' computational methods: SOAPnuke was used to process the raw data, with reads discarded if the reads contained adapters or uncalled bases, had a mean Phred below 15, or lacked an exact constant-primer or identifier match. High-quality paired reads were merged with COPE v1.2.5, and unique nucleotide sequences were defined as clonotypes. MiTCR v1.1 was used to align the clonotypes against IMGT TRBV, TRBD and TRBJ reference segments. The analysis included only V-J combinations with a frequency above 0.0001, which together covered 99% to 99.2% of the repertoires. A TCS score was defined as the ratio between F50 (clonal expansion) and ExV (chaos), using BLOSUM62-based TCRdist between CDR3 peptides within each V-J. Welch's t-statistics and random forest reduced several hundred V-J features to 10 to 15, which were used in a naive Bayes classifier (R e1071). TCRdb reanalyzed the raw reads on its own, using fastp at Q25 for trimming and MiXCR for clone calling, and kept in-frame beta chains. CDR3 protein sequences are deduplicated, and each keeps its most common genes and DNA. These V and J calls are TCRdb output, not the study's own analysis. For this sample the table gives around 420,000 distinct CDR3 sequences, of which around a sixth were detected only once. In total, the top ten clones hold 7.5% to 8% of the sample.

From its cysteine to its phenylalanine, the CDR3 spans 12 amino acids. Only the CDR3 region is kept as DNA, spanning 36 bases read in frame from base 1. The V end loses 6 bases and the J end loses 8 bases, and a stretch of 14 bases separates them. The germline V gene gives CDR1 as MNHEY and CDR2 as SVGEGT. The receptor's source is a woman aged 18-29 years with Graves' hyperthyroidism. Sequenced material: blood. The sequence links TRBV6-2 or TRBV6-3 to TRBJ2-7; the D gene could be TRBD1 or TRBD2, each one agreeing over 5 bases. The DNA sequence is given as TGTGCCAGCAGCTTAGAGGGGACCCAGCAGTACTTC. It is translated as CASSLEGTQQYF.